A selection of T cell receptor beta chains follows, all from one sample in a study of blood T cell repertoires in COVID-19. The repertoire was sequenced with immunoSEQ multiplex PCR; TCRdb's copy has only in-frame clones and lacks some. The data contain under 250,000 clones, roughly 85% of them seen just once; the ten biggest clones take up approximately 9%. Source material: PBMCs or T cells enriched from blood (not recorded which). These receptors originate from a woman between 45 and 65 years old with acute COVID-19. CDR3s include the opening cysteine and the closing phenylalanine or tryptophan. The order of the fields is CDR3 DNA, CDR3 protein, V gene, J gene, D gene, clone size. D genes are given only for firm matches. Some rows mark clone size as missing; the rest say once, few, many or name a class of expanded clone.

TGTGCCAGCAGCTTAGGACTCGACTACGAGCAGTACTTC	CASSLGLDYEQYF	TRBV11-2	TRBJ2-7	.	.
TGTGCCAGCAGCCAACGAAGCGGGGGGGCGAATGAGCAGTTCTTC	CASSQRSGGANEQFF	TRBV25-1	TRBJ2-1	TRBD2	.
TGTGCCAGGTGGGGCTTGGATACGCAGTATTTT	CARWGLDTQYF	TRBV3-1/TRBV3-2	TRBJ2-3	.	few
TGTGCCATCAGTGAGAGCAGCGTAGAGCCCCAGCATTTT	CAISESSVEPQHF	TRBV10-3	TRBJ1-5	.	.
TGTGCCGGGGAACAGGTGTTCTCCTACGAGCAGTACTTC	CAGEQVFSYEQYF	TRBV30	TRBJ2-7	.	few
TGCGCCAGCAGTGAAGGGTCAGGGGGAGAAAACATTCAGTACTTC	CASSEGSGGENIQYF	TRBV10-1	TRBJ2-4	TRBD1	.
TGTGCCAGCAGCTTGAGGGCTAGCACAGATACGCAGTATTTT	CASSLRASTDTQYF	TRBV7-6	TRBJ2-3	.	.
TGTGCCAGCAGCCCCCGACTAAGAAGTACCTACAATGAGCAGTTCTTC	CASSPRLRSTYNEQFF	TRBV14	TRBJ2-1	.	.
TGTGCCAGCAGCCCCCTTCGACTAGCGGGGGGGACAGATACGCAGTATTTT	CASSPLRLAGGTDTQYF	TRBV14	TRBJ2-3	TRBD2	.
TGTGCCAGCAGTTACAGCGCAGGGGTCGGCTACACCTTC	CASSYSAGVGYTF	TRBV6-5	TRBJ1-2	.	.
TGTGCCAGCAGTTTAACACAAAGTTATGGCTACACCTTC	CASSLTQSYGYTF	TRBV27	TRBJ1-2	.	.
TGTGCCAGCAGCTCACCCACTTTGGCAGGGTTGAACACTGAAGCTTTCTTT	CASSSPTLAGLNTEAFF	TRBV11-2	TRBJ1-1	.	.
TGTGCCACCACAATGGGGCGGGGGGGCGGAGAAGAGACCCAGTACTTC	CATTMGRGGGEETQYF	TRBV2	TRBJ2-5	TRBD2	.
TGTGCCAGCGAGGACAGGGACGAGGGGCGCGAAAAACTGTTTTTT	CASEDRDEGREKLFF	TRBV5-8	TRBJ1-4	TRBD1	.
TGCGCCAGCAGCCAGCGGGACAGGGGGCCCGATTACTATGGCTACACCTTC	CASSQRDRGPDYYGYTF	TRBV4-3	TRBJ1-2	TRBD1	.
TGTGCCAGCAGCTCAAGCGGGGCCACCACAGATACGCAGTATTTT	CASSSSGATTDTQYF	TRBV7-9	TRBJ2-3	TRBD2	once